The 29 T cell receptor beta chains presented below share a single source sample, sequenced in a study of blood T cells in healthy people across ages. A J-beta primer mix and a sample-barcoded 5' primer were used in a second PCR of roughly 6 to 11 cycles. TCRdb passed the 5' RACE reads through MiXCR, listing each CDR3 protein once. The sample has hundreds of thousands of distinct CDR3 sequences; around 45% are singletons. The sequenced material came from blood. Receptors were obtained from a man in his sixties in good health.

The rearrangement uses TRBV6-2 or TRBV6-3 and TRBJ2-3, with D possibly matching TRBD1 (5 bases). The CDR3 consists of 13 residues. The germline V gene encodes CDR1 MNHEY and CDR2 SVGEGT. Trimming cost V 7 bases and J 1 base, with 9 bases left between them. As DNA, the CDR3 is TGTGCCAGCATGGGGCCTCGCACAGATACGCAGTATTTT. Amino acids: CASMGPRTDTQYF.

There are a few counts of this clonotype. The chain recombines TRBV29-1 with TRBJ1-6, with 7 bases aligning to TRBD1. The V and J ends lost 5 bases and 7 bases, in that order; junction bases with no gene match: 5. The CDR3 length is 13 residues. The germline V gene has CDR1 SQVTM and CDR2 ANQGSEA. The CDR3, as DNA: TGCAGCGTTCAAACAGGGGTAAATTCACCCCTCCACTTT. This encodes CSVQTGVNSPLHF.

This rearrangement joins TRBV29-1 to TRBJ2-1, with 9 bases identical to TRBD2. After removal of 7 bases from V and 0 bases from J, the junction contained 10 bases not matched to a gene. The CDR3 totals 16 residues. Germline assignment: CDR1 SQVTM and CDR2 ANQGSEA. The CDR3 region is CSGHTSGPLSYNEQFF. The CDR3 coding sequence is TGCAGCGGCCACACTAGCGGGCCACTCTCCTACAATGAGCAGTTCTTC.

The CDR3 here is CASSEPRGGPSDTQYF. The CDR3 bases are TGCGCCAGCAGTGAGCCTCGCGGGGGTCCCTCCGATACGCAGTATTTT. The V gene is TRBV10-2, the J gene TRBJ2-3, with 7 positions matching TRBD2. The CDR3 contains 16 residues. Germline CDR1 reads WSHSY; CDR2 reads SAAADI. The junction had 11 bases not matched to a gene; V was cut back by 2 bases and J by 6 bases.

This clonotype was seen only a few times. The chain combines TRBV20-1 with TRBJ2-7; 8 bases are shared with TRBD1. V lost 0 bases to trimming and J lost 1 base; unmatched junction nucleotides: 5. The CDR3 has 15 amino acids. The V gene's germline CDR1 is DFQATT and CDR2 SNEGSKA (reference sequence). CDR3 DNA sequence: TGCAGTGCTAGAGATGTTTACAGGGGGTCCTACGAGCAGTACTTC. Protein sequence: CSARDVYRGSYEQYF.

The rearrangement uses TRBV4-3 and TRBJ2-4, with D maybe TRBD2 (6 bases). The germline gives CDR1 LGHNA, CDR2 YSLEER. V was shortened by 0 bases and J by 9 bases, with 12 bases between the two germline ends. The CDR3 contains 14 residues. The CDR3 DNA reads TGCGCCAGCAGCCAAGAAGGGCAGGGAGGCATTCAGTACTTC. Protein sequence: CASSQEGQGGIQYF.

As regards this clonotype: Mismatch with germline at one junction end may stem from a read error. This sequence joins TRBV25-1 and TRBJ2-6; D is possibly TRBD2 (6 bases). This CDR3 spans 17 amino acids. CDR1 is MGHDK and CDR2 is SYGVNS in the germline V gene. The CDR3: CASRGGLPRTGTNVLTF. In DNA form, the CDR3 reads TGTGCCAGCAGGGGGGGACTCCCGAGAACTGGGACCAACGTCCTGACTTTC. Filled out from reference TRBV25-1 and TRBJ2-6, the complete variable domain reads EADIYQTPRYLVIGTGKKITLECSQTMGHDKMYWYQQDPGMELHLIHYSYGVNSTEKGDLSSESTVSRIRTEHFPLTLESARPSHTSQYLCASRGGLPRTGTNVLTFGAGSRLTVL.

This clonotype was observed a few times. This sequence joins TRBV20-1 and TRBJ2-7, with D possibly TRBD2 on 7 matching bases. Trimming cost V 6 bases and J 2 bases, with 17 bases left between them. The CDR3 is 14 residues long. The germline CDR1 and CDR2 sequences are DFQATT and SNEGSKA (reference sequence). The CDR3 DNA sequence: TGCAGTGCCCAAAAGGGGGACTACCCCTACGAGCAGTACTTC. Translating gives CSAQKGDYPYEQYF.

The chain links TRBV14 to TRBJ2-3, with TRBD2 matching over 8 bases. This CDR3 is built from 15 residues. The germline V gene has CDR1 SGHDN and CDR2 FVKESK. The junction had 5 bases not matched to a gene; V was cut back by 6 bases and J by 0 bases. The CDR3 spells CASSSGVASTDTQYF. CDR3 in DNA: TGTGCCAGCAGTAGCGGGGTGGCGAGCACAGATACGCAGTATTTT.

V and J are TRBV20-1 and TRBJ2-5; TRBD2 might be the D (6 bases). This CDR3 contains 13 residues. Germline V gene sequence: CDR1 DFQATT, CDR2 SNEGSKA (reference sequence). V lost 1 base and J lost 5, with 11 bases in between. The CDR3 reads CSARASSVETQYF. The CDR3 bases are TGCAGTGCTAGAGCCTCTAGCGTGGAGACCCAGTACTTC.

About this clonotype: Possible read error: a much larger clone is one base away. The rearrangement joins TRBV6-5 to TRBJ2-3; 8 bases fit TRBD1. Unmatched junction bases numbered 2, after V lost 2 bases and J lost 1 base. Germline CDR1 is MNHEY and CDR2 is SVGAGI. There are 15 residues in the CDR3. This chain's CDR3 is CASSYTDRGTDTQYF. The CDR3 DNA is TGTGCCAGCAGTTACACGGACAGGGGCACAGATACGCAGTATTTT.

This chain uses TRBV27 with TRBJ2-1, with 9 nucleotides matching TRBD2. There are 14 residues in the CDR3. CDR1 and CDR2 (germline): MNHEY, SMNVEV (reference sequence). J lost 7 bases, V lost 2 bases, and 3 bases had no gene match. Here the CDR3 DNA reads TGTGCCAGCAGTTTAAGCGGGGGGCCTAATGAGCAGTTCTTC. This encodes CASSLSGGPNEQFF.

The chain employs TRBV7-2 and TRBJ2-7; D is perhaps TRBD1 (5 bases). This CDR3 contains 16 residues. V lost 4 bases and J lost 7, with 23 bases in between. Germline CDR1 reads SGHTA; CDR2 reads FQGNSA. CDR3 DNA: TGTGCCAGCAGCTCCAGGGTATCGACTTCCTACAATGAGCAGTACTTC. This codes for CASSSRVSTSYNEQYF. The full variable domain, completed using reference TRBV7-2 and TRBJ2-7, is GAGVSQSPSNKVTEKGKDVELRCDPISGHTALYWYRQSLGQGLEFLIYFQGNSAPDKSGLPSDRFSAERTGGSVSTLTIQRTQQEDSAVYLCASSSRVSTSYNEQYFGPGTRLTVT.

This clonotype has just one count. With a much larger clone just one base away, this may be a read error. The rearrangement links TRBV27 to TRBJ2-1; 10 bases match TRBD1. There are 13 residues in the CDR3. CDR1 and CDR2 from the germline V gene are MNHEY and SMNVEV (reference sequence). With V trimmed by 5 bases and J by 13 bases, 8 bases remained unmatched. The CDR3 loop reads CASSPGQGVAQFF. CDR3 coding DNA: TGTGCCAGCAGTCCCGGACAGGGGGTGGCCCAGTTCTTC.

V gene TRBV7-8 combines with J gene TRBJ2-1; TRBD2 agrees at 14 bases. Trimming took 3 bases from V and 7 from J; bases not matched to a gene: 5. Germline V gene lookup returns CDR1 SGHVS and CDR2 FQNEAQ. The length of the CDR3 is 16 residues. CDR3 nucleotides: TGTGCCAGCAGCTTGGGACTAGCGGGGGTTCGAAATGAGCAGTTCTTC. The encoded protein is CASSLGLAGVRNEQFF.

The chain carries TRBV7-9 and TRBJ1-5, with D unresolved. Looked up from germline, CDR1 is SEHNR and CDR2 is FQNEAQ (reference sequence). The V end was cut by 5 bases, the J end by 9 bases, with 14 bases between. This CDR3 has 13 residues. The CDR3 region is CASSPRRGWPQHF. The CDR3 coding sequence is TGTGCCAGCAGCCCTAGACGGGGATGGCCCCAGCATTTT.

To note about this clonotype: The junction does not match germline at one end; this may be a read error. The V and J genes are TRBV3-1 and TRBJ2-3; 7 bases agree with TRBD1. The CDR3 is 14 amino acids. Germline loops: CDR1 LGHDT, CDR2 YNNKEL (reference sequence). CDR3 sequence reads: CACSLGQGTDTQYF. In DNA, the CDR3 is TGTGCCTGCAGCCTCGGACAGGGCACAGATACGCAGTATTTT.

V and J are TRBV30 and TRBJ2-5; 8 nucleotides align to TRBD1. CDR3 length: 12 residues. Germline loops: CDR1 GTSNPN, CDR2 SVGIG (reference sequence). The V segment lost 3 bases and the J segment 11 bases; nucleotides outside the gene matches: 8. The CDR3 coding sequence is TGTGCCTGGAGCCTAGTACGGACAGGGCAGTACTTC. Its protein product is CAWSLVRTGQYF. Full variable domain (rest looked up from reference TRBV30 and TRBJ2-5): SQTIHQWPATLVQPVGSPLSLECTVEGTSNPNLYWYRQAAGRGLQLLFYSVGIGQISSEVPQNLSASRPQDRQFILSSKKLLLSDSGFYLCAWSLVRTGQYFGPGTRLLVL.

The chain employs TRBV14 and TRBJ2-1, with D maybe TRBD2 (6 bases). CDR3 length: 14 residues. Between the trimmed V and J ends, which lost 0 bases and 12 bases, there was a span of 15 bases. Germline loops: CDR1 SGHDN, CDR2 FVKESK. CDR3 protein: CASSQDRGGIRQFF. The CDR3 nucleotides read TGTGCCAGCAGCCAAGATAGGGGCGGGATTCGGCAGTTCTTC.

Note on this clonotype: The junction departs from the called germline gene at one end, perhaps through a read error. The J gene is TRBJ2-1, the V gene TRBV20-1; weak D call: TRBD2 (5 bases). Germline V gene data show CDR1 as DFQATT and CDR2 as SNEGSKA (reference sequence). The CDR3 spans 15 residues. Here the CDR3 reads CSTRVPFSSYNEQFF. CDR3 bases: TGCAGTACTAGAGTGCCATTCAGCTCCTACAATGAGCAGTTCTTC.

The V call is TRBV2, the J call TRBJ1-2; no clear D. The CDR3 runs to 13 residues. V was pared by 3 bases and J by 9 bases, with 14 bases between. Germline V gene data show CDR1 as SNHLY and CDR2 as FYNNEI. CDR3 nucleotide sequence: TGTGCCAGCAGTGACGCAGGAATGGATAGCTACACCTTC. Its protein product is CASSDAGMDSYTF.

To note about this clonotype: At one of its ends the junction is not consistent with the germline gene, which may arise from a read error. The V gene is TRBV12-3 or TRBV12-4, the J gene TRBJ2-3; a weak D match, TRBD2 (7 bases). This CDR3 is built from 15 residues. CDR3 nucleotides: TGTGCCGGCAGTTTAGGTGGGGGGGCGACAGATACGCAGTATTTT. Its translation: CAGSLGGGATDTQYF.

The J gene is TRBJ2-2, the V gene TRBV20-1, with D unclear. Looked up from germline, CDR1 is DFQATT and CDR2 is SNEGSKA (reference sequence). V lost 0 bases and J lost 5, with 7 bases in between. The CDR3 spans 13 residues. CDR3 residues: CSARDITTGELFF. CDR3 nucleotide sequence: TGCAGTGCTAGAGATATAACAACCGGGGAGCTGTTTTTT.

This clonotype occurred a few times. The rearrangement uses TRBV29-1 and TRBJ1-1; D perhaps matches TRBD1 (5 bases). Trimming stripped 3 bases from V and 2 bases from J, with 10 bases between. This CDR3 is built from 13 residues. The germline V gene has CDR1 SQVTM and CDR2 ANQGSEA. As DNA, the CDR3 is TGCAGCGTTGACCCCCAGGGTAACACTGAAGCTTTCTTT. Its translation is CSVDPQGNTEAFF. Combining the CDR3 with reference TRBV29-1 and TRBJ1-1 gives the whole variable domain SAVISQKPSRDICQRGTSLTIQCQVDSQVTMMFWYRQQPGQSLTLIATANQGSEATYESGFVIDKFPISRPNLTFSTLTVSNMSPEDSSIYLCSVDPQGNTEAFFGQGTRLTVV.

This clonotype was seen only once. V and J are TRBV27 and TRBJ1-5, with a weak D call TRBD1 (6 bases). The germline V gene has CDR1 MNHEY and CDR2 SMNVEV (reference sequence). The CDR3 is 14 amino acids. Trimming shortened V by 5 bases and J by 8 bases, and 16 bases separated the two germline ends. In nucleotides, the CDR3 is TGTGCCAGCAGTCAAGGGCAGGGGACTGAGCCCCAGCATTTT. Translation: CASSQGQGTEPQHF.

V usage is TRBV4-1 and J usage is TRBJ2-5; the match to TRBD2 covers 8 bases. CDR3 length equals 16 residues. From germline, CDR1 is MGHRA and CDR2 YSYEKL. Trimming cost V 1 base and J 1 base; bases outside gene matches: 5. The CDR3 is CASSQGLALGQETQYF. The CDR3 DNA reads as TGCGCCAGCAGCCAAGGACTAGCGCTTGGCCAAGAGACCCAGTACTTC.

The genes are TRBV12-3 or TRBV12-4 and TRBJ1-6; maybe TRBD1 (5 bases). The CDR3 covers 15 residues. Trimming left V 1 base short and J 10 bases short, with 14 bases between. In DNA form, the CDR3 reads TGTGCCAGCAGTTTAGGGGGGGGAATGGGATCACCCCTCCACTTT. This gives the protein CASSLGGGMGSPLHF.

The gene calls are TRBV20-1 and TRBJ1-2; D unresolved. Per the germline V gene, CDR1 is DFQATT and CDR2 is SNEGSKA (reference sequence). V lost 7 bases and J 4 bases, leaving 13 bases between the germline ends. CDR3 length equals 12 residues. The CDR3 loop reads CSVDPPSYGYTF. Written as DNA, the CDR3 is TGCAGTGTCGACCCCCCCTCCTATGGCTACACCTTC.

Ten or more counts support this clonotype. The chain is built from TRBV6-5 and TRBJ2-5; possible D gene TRBD2, 7 bases. Trimming cost V 4 bases and J 1 base, with 10 bases left between them. CDR1 and CDR2 (germline): MNHEY, SVGAGI. The CDR3 covers 14 residues. In DNA, the CDR3 is TGTGCCAGCAGTTCTAGGGGGGGCCAAGAGACCCAGTACTTC. Amino acid sequence: CASSSRGGQETQYF.